Listed here is a single TCR beta chain. The data are from a study of blood T cells in healthy people across ages. At the level of the study: Roughly one uniquely barcoded beta molecule per two T cells was captured.

Combining a sample-barcoded 5' primer with a J-beta primer mix, a second PCR ran for about 7 to 11 cycles. One entry per CDR3 protein results from TCRdb running MiXCR on the 5' RACE reads. The repertoire holds 800,000 to 900,000 distinct CDR3 sequences, with about 62% as singletons. The CDR3 is made up of 13 amino acids. Trimming cost V 3 bases and J 5 bases, with 10 bases left between them. The chain has TRBV12-3 or TRBV12-4 and TRBJ1-2; D is unclear. The receptor was isolated from a man aged 30 to 45 in good health. Sample: blood. For the CDR3, the DNA is TGTGCCAGCAGTTTCGGGATACTATATGGCTACACCTTC. It is translated as CASSFGILYGYTF.